This TCR beta chain was captured in a study of regulatory T cells in long-lasting Graves disease. Broader study findings: Among persistent patients, a larger number of public clonotypes were shared (around 2,700) than among newly diagnosed patients (about 970).

According to the study, TCR beta libraries were built with iRepertoire HTBI primers and CDR3-region Arm-PCR. In the authors' methods: About 62 TRBV and some 15 TRBJ segments were identified across samples. TCRdb itself ran the multiplex PCR reads through MiXCR, one entry per CDR3 protein. The V and J calls come from TCRdb's annotation, not from the publication. The repertoire includes around 240,000 distinct CDR3 sequences, 15% to 20% of them detected once, and 11% to 15% sits in the top ten. In germline, CDR1 is MNHNS, CDR2 SASEGT. The CDR3 is 9 amino acids. V was trimmed by 11 bases and J by 5 bases, leaving 6 bases between them. Time point described: newly diagnosed GD, antithyroid drugs for less than 3 months. PBMCs provided the RNA from which the TCR library was made. Under American Thyroid Association guidelines, Graves' disease was diagnosed. Many counts were recorded for this clonotype. Its cognate antigen is unknown.

These data are also associated with another study on T cells in Graves' hyperthyroidism and ophthalmopathy.

The gene calls are TRBV6-1 and TRBJ1-2; D gene uncertain. The sample was peripheral blood mononuclear cells (PBMCs), taken at new diagnosis, from a patient treated with antithyroid drugs. The receptor's source is a woman aged 25 to 39 with Graves disease. The CDR3 bases are TGTGCCGCGGGGTATGGCTACACCTTC. It encodes CAAGYGYTF.